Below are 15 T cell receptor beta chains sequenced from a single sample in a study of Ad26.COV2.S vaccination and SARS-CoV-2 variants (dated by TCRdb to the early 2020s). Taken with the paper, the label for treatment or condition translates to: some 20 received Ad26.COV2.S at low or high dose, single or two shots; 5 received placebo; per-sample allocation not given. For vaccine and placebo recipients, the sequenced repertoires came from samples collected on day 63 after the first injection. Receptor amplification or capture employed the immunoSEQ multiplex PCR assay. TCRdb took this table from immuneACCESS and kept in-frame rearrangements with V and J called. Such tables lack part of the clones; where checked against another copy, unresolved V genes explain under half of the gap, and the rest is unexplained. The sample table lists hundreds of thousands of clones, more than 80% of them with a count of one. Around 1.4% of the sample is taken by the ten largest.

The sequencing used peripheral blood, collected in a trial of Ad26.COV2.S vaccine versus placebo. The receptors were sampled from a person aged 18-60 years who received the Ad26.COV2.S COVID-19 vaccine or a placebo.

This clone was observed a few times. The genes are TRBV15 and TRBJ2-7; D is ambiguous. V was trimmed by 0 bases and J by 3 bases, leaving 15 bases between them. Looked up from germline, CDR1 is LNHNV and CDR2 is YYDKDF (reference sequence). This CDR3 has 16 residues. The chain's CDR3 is CATSRDLVRTNYEQYF. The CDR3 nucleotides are TGTGCCACCAGCAGAGATTTAGTCAGAACAAACTACGAGCAGTACTTC.

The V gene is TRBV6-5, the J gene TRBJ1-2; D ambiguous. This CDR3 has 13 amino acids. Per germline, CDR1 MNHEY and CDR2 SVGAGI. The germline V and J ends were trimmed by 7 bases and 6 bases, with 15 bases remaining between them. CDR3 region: CASTNGWLDGYTF. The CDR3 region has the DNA TGTGCCAGCACCAACGGGTGGTTGGATGGCTACACCTTC.

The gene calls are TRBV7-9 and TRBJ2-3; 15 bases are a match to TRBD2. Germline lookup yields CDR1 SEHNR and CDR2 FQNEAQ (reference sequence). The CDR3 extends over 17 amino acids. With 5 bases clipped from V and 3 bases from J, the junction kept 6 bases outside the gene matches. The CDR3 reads CASSGLAGGPNTDTQYF. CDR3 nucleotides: TGTGCCAGCAGCGGACTAGCGGGAGGGCCAAATACAGATACGCAGTATTTT.

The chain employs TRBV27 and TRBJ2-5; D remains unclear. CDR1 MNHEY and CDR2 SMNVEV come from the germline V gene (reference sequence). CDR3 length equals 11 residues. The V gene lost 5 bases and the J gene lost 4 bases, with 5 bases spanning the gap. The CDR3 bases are TGTGCCAGCAGTAATTTAGAGACCCAGTACTTC. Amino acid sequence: CASSNLETQYF.

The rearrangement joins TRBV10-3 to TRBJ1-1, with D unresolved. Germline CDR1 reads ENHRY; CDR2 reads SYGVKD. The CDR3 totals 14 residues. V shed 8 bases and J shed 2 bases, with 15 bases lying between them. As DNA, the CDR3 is TGTGCCATCCGGATGTACATGGAAAACACTGAAGCTTTCTTT. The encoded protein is CAIRMYMENTEAFF.

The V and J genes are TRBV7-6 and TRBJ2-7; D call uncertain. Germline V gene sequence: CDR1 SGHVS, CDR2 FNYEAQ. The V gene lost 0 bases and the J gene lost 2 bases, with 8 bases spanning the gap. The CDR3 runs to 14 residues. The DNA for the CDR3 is TGTGCCAGCAGCTTAGCGGTTGGGGCCTACGAGCAGTACTTC. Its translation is CASSLAVGAYEQYF.

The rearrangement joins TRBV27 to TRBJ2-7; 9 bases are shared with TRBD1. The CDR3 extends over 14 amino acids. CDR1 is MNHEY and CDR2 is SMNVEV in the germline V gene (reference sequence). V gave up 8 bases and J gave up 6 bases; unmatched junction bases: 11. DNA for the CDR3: TGTGCCAGCCGGCGGACAGGGGCCGTTTCCGAGCAGTACTTC. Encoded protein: CASRRTGAVSEQYF.

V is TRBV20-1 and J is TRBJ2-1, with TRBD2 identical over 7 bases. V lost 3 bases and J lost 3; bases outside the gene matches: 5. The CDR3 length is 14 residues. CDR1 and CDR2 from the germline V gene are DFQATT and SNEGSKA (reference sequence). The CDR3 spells CSASWGRGYNEQFF. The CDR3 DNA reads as TGCAGTGCTAGTTGGGGGAGGGGCTACAATGAGCAGTTCTTC.

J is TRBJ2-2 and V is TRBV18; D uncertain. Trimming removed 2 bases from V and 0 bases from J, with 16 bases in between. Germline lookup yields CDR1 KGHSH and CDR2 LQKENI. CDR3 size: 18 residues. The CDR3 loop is CASSPTPLGGANTGELFF. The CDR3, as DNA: TGTGCCAGCTCACCAACACCCCTGGGTGGGGCGAACACCGGGGAGCTGTTTTTT.

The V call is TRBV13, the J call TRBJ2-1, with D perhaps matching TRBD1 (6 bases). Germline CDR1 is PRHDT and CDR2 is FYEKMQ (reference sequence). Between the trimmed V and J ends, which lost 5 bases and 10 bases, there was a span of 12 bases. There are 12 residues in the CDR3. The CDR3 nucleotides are TGTGCCAGCAGCACAAACGGACAGGAGCAGTTCTTC. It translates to CASSTNGQEQFF.

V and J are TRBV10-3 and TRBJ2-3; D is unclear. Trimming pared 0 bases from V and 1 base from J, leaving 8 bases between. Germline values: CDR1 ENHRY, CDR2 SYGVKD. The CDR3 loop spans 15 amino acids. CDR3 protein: CAISESKVGTDTQYF. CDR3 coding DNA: TGTGCCATCAGTGAGTCGAAGGTAGGCACAGATACGCAGTATTTT.

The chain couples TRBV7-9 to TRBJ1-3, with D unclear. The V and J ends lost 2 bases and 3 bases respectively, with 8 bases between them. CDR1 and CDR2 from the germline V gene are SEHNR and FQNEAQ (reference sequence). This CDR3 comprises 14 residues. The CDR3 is CASSLPLLGNTIYF. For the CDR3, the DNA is TGTGCCAGCAGCTTACCCCTTCTTGGAAACACCATATATTTT.

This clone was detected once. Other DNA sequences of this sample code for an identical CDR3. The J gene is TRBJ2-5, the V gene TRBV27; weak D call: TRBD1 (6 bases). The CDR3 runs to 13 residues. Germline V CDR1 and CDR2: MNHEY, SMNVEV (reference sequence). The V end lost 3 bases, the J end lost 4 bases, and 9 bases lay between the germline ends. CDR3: CASSLTGLETQYF. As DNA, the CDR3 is TGTGCCAGCAGTTTGACAGGATTAGAGACCCAGTACTTC.

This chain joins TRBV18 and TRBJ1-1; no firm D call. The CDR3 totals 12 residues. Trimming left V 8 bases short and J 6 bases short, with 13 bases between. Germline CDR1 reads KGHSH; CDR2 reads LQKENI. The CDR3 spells CASTETAAEAFF. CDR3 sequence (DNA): TGTGCCAGCACGGAGACGGCGGCTGAAGCTTTCTTT.

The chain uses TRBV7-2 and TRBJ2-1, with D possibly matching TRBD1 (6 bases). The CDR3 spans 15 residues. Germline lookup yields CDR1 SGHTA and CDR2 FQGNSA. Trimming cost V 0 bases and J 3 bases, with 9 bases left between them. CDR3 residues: CASSLAPDSYNEQFF. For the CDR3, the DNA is TGTGCCAGCAGCTTAGCACCGGACAGCTACAATGAGCAGTTCTTC.